The entry below gives a single T cell receptor beta chain sequence along with its context. The sample originates from a study of shared clonotypes between healthy human individuals. The CDR3 loop spans 15 amino acids. Germline assignment: CDR1 SNHLY and CDR2 FYNNEI. V lost 1 base, J lost 2 bases, and 10 bases lay in between. Produced via immunoSEQ multiplex PCR; TCRdb's table is partial and in-frame only. The sample has hundreds of thousands of clones; roughly four fifths are singletons. The chain recombines TRBV2 with TRBJ2-3, with a weak D call TRBD2 (5 bases). This TCR derives from a woman aged 40 to 50 in good health. Some clones in this sample may be carry-over from other donors' samples. Sequenced: PBMCs. The CDR3 bases are TGTGCCAGCAGTGAAGTGCTAGCAGCCACAGATACGCAGTATTTT. Its protein product is CASSEVLAATDTQYF.